This T cell receptor beta chain was documented in a study of lymphopenia after photon versus proton radiotherapy. A word on this clone: The antigen is not known.

The V and J ends lost 7 bases and 2 bases, in that order; junction bases with no gene match: 7. The CDR3 extends over 15 amino acids. Germline V CDR1 and CDR2: LGHNT, FRNRAP. The method was immunoSEQ multiplex PCR; TCRdb's version includes in-frame clones alone and lacks a portion of them. The sample has 50,000 or so clones; more than 85% are singletons. General observations from the study: Proton therapy kept repertoires fairly stable, unlike photons, which gained effector/memory cells. Better survival with proton therapy was suggested as possible, not demonstrated. In patients who died, overall survival fell as post-nadir TCR diversity dropped more. After the lymphocyte nadir, photon-treated repertoires showed oligoclonal expansion, especially of CD8+ Temra cells.

The source of this sequence is a middle-aged woman with cholangiocarcinoma. The input for sequencing was peripheral blood, taken from a patient treated with photon-based radiotherapy. The chain joins TRBV12-5 to TRBJ2-1; 8 bases fit TRBD1. CDR3 sequence reads: CASETPGGPYNEQFF. As DNA, the CDR3 is TGTGCTAGTGAGACTCCAGGGGGCCCCTACAATGAGCAGTTCTTC.